The 3 T cell receptor beta chains reported below all come from one sample, sequenced in a study of OX40 agonist ivuxolimab in advanced cancers. Library preparation used the immunoSEQ multiplex PCR assay. TCRdb re-hosts the immuneACCESS table, in-frame sequences only. Its copies lack some clones; in the studies checked, an unresolved V gene accounts for under half of them, and the cause for the rest is not known. This sample comprises approximately 65,000 clones, roughly 82% of them detected only once. Under 13% of the sample is in the top ten clones. Here the sequenced sample was CD4+ or CD8+ T cells sorted from blood, taken in a trial of the OX40 agonist ivuxolimab. The receptors come from an adult with an advanced solid tumor such as melanoma, head and neck, liver or kidney cancer.

This sequence joins TRBV5-1 and TRBJ1-3; D not certain. Trimming removed 5 bases from V and 4 bases from J, with 13 bases in between. The germline V gene has CDR1 SGHRS and CDR2 YFSETQ. The CDR3 loop spans 14 amino acids. The CDR3 coding sequence is TGCGCCAGCAGTAATCCAGCGGGGGGAAACACCATATATTTT. Its translation is CASSNPAGGNTIYF.

The chain couples TRBV7-6 to TRBJ2-3, with D perhaps TRBD2 (6 bases). Germline CDR1 reads SGHVS; CDR2 reads FNYEAQ. V was trimmed by 5 bases and J by 0 bases, leaving 18 bases between them. CDR3 size: 17 residues. The CDR3 DNA sequence: TGTGCCAGCAGCCCCTACTTCGGCGGGGCTAGCACAGATACGCAGTATTTT. Protein sequence: CASSPYFGGASTDTQYF.

This chain links TRBV6-1 with TRBJ2-7, with D possibly TRBD1 on 6 matching bases. V was shortened by 5 bases and J by 5 bases, with 10 bases between the two germline ends. Germline values: CDR1 MNHNS, CDR2 SASEGT. The CDR3 is made up of 12 amino acids. Written as DNA, the CDR3 is TGTGCCAGCAGTTCACAGGGTGACGAGCAGTACTTC. It specifies CASSSQGDEQYF.